This T cell receptor beta chain was found in a study of PD-1 blockade in classical Hodgkin lymphoma. Study findings and constraints: TCR diversity at baseline was reported to be reduced in newly diagnosed patients relative to healthy donors. Underlying causes for the observed repertoire differences were not defined, possibly disease activity or prior therapy.

With respect to this clone: The antigen remains unidentified.

Time point specified: newly diagnosed, previously untreated cHL patient sample. CD4+ T cells were purified from thawed PBMCs by negative selection. Untreated, newly diagnosed classical Hodgkin lymphoma PBMCs were comparators. V shed 2 bases and J shed 6 bases, with 16 bases lying between them. The CDR3 extends over 15 amino acids. Germline values: CDR1 SGHRS, CDR2 YFSETQ. The table came from immunoSEQ multiplex PCR; TCRdb's copy has only in-frame clones and leaves some out. Of under 40,000 clones listed, about 87% are singletons. The rearrangement joins TRBV5-1 to TRBJ2-3; the D is unclear. The sequence was obtained from a human donor with classical Hodgkin lymphoma. Sequencing was carried out using CD4+ T cells from blood. The CDR3 loop reads CASSFTGPAMDTQYF. In DNA, the CDR3 is TGCGCCAGCAGCTTTACGGGCCCAGCGATGGATACGCAGTATTTT.